The clone carrying this T cell receptor (beta chain) is categorized as medium-sized. Trimming cost V 2 bases and J 7 bases, with 12 bases left between them. The CDR3 sequence is 13 residues long. Per the germline V gene, CDR1 is MNHNY and CDR2 is SVGAGI (reference sequence). Each CDR3 protein gets one entry after TCRdb re-called the 5' RACE reads with MiXCR. The table has 18,000 or so distinct CDR3 sequences, less than 20% seen once. The entry originates in a study of HIV-infected patients and healthy controls. V usage is TRBV6-6 and J usage is TRBJ2-7; D gene unclear. The receptor comes from a human donor in good health. The source material was CD8+ T cells from blood. CDR3 sequence: CASSYDETGEQYF. As DNA, the CDR3 is TGTGCCAGCAGTTACGACGAAACCGGGGAGCAGTACTTC.